The 8 T cell receptor beta chains given below trace back to one sample, sequenced in a study of T-cell reconstitution after alpha-beta-depleted transplantation in children. Unique molecular identifiers were used in preparing the TCRbeta library. Each CDR3 protein is one row after TCRdb ran MiXCR on the PCR reads. The repertoire holds approximately 270,000 distinct CDR3 sequences, with roughly 25% as singletons. The sequencing here drew on PBMCs, mostly from graft donor cells, taken 360 days after TCRalphabeta/CD19-depleted stem cell transplant. The source is a female patient aged 2 to 10 who had a stem cell transplant for congenital amegakaryocytic thrombocytopenia, so the T cells may come from the graft donor.

This clonotype was detected a few times. This CDR3 is CASNPGAGGHYEQYF. The DNA of the CDR3 is TGTGCCAGCAACCCCGGGGCGGGTGGGCACTACGAGCAGTACTTC. The rearrangement links TRBV27 to TRBJ2-7; D might be TRBD1 or TRBD2, each matching 5 bases. Germline V gene sequence: CDR1 MNHEY, CDR2 SMNVEV (reference sequence). The CDR3 sequence is 15 residues long. Between the trimmed V and J ends, which lost 7 bases and 3 bases, there was a span of 19 bases.

In its sample, this clonotype was seen a few times. The J gene is TRBJ2-2, the V gene TRBV16; the D gene is possibly TRBD2 (5 bases). CDR1 is KGHSY and CDR2 is FQNENV in the germline V gene. V shed 1 base and J shed 2 bases, with 11 bases lying between them. The length of the CDR3 is 16 residues. The DNA of the CDR3 is TGTGCCAGCAGCCAATGGAGCGGCCCAAACACCGGGGAGCTGTTTTTT. Amino acid sequence: CASSQWSGPNTGELFF.

This clonotype was observed a few times. The V and J genes are TRBV20-1 and TRBJ2-1; D is possibly TRBD2 (6 bases). Trimming removed 5 bases at V and 7 bases at J, with 18 bases between. The germline V gene has CDR1 DFQATT and CDR2 SNEGSKA (reference sequence). CDR3 length: 14 amino acids. In DNA, the CDR3 is TGCAGTGCTCTCCCGTTCGGAGGGCCAAATGAGCAGTTCTTC. Residues: CSALPFGGPNEQFF.

This chain uses TRBV10-3 with TRBJ2-7; D is perhaps TRBD1 or TRBD2 (6 bases each). Per the germline V gene, CDR1 is ENHRY and CDR2 is SYGVKD. Deletions cut 10 bases from V and 3 bases from J, with 13 bases between. The CDR3 runs 12 residues. CDR3 nucleotide sequence: TGTGCCACCGCCGGGGGCGGCTACGAGCAGTACTTC. Translating gives CATAGGGYEQYF.

The chain links TRBV12-3 or TRBV12-4 to TRBJ2-1; 9 nucleotides agree with TRBD2. The J segment lost 7 bases and the V segment lost 2 bases, leaving 9 bases of the junction unmatched. This CDR3 spans 16 amino acids. The CDR3 loop is CASSLYGSGGWNEQFF. The CDR3, as DNA: TGTGCCAGCAGTTTATATGGCAGCGGGGGGTGGAATGAGCAGTTCTTC.

The chain has TRBV4-1 and TRBJ2-3; D remains unclear. Trimming took 4 bases from V and 6 from J, leaving 14 bases between them. The CDR3 is 14 amino acids. CDR1 is MGHRA, CDR2 YSYEKL, per germline. For the CDR3, the DNA is TGCGCCAGCAGCCGTGACTTGACCCCGGATACGCAGTATTTT. Translated: CASSRDLTPDTQYF.

V gene TRBV20-1 combines with J gene TRBJ2-1; 7 bases agree with TRBD2. The CDR3 is 15 amino acids. J was trimmed by 3 bases and V by 6 bases; bases with no gene match: 11. Germline V gene lookup returns CDR1 DFQATT and CDR2 SNEGSKA (reference sequence). CDR3 amino acids: CSAYALAELYNEQFF. CDR3 sequence (DNA): TGCAGTGCGTACGCGCTAGCGGAGCTCTACAATGAGCAGTTCTTC.

This rearrangement joins TRBV19 to TRBJ2-3; unclear D gene. This CDR3 spans 15 amino acids. CDR1 is LNHDA, CDR2 SQIVND, per germline (reference sequence). The germline V and J ends were trimmed by 1 base and 2 bases, with 10 bases remaining between them. CDR3 DNA sequence: TGTGCCAGTAGTATAGCCGCGGCCTCCACAGATACGCAGTATTTT. It specifies CASSIAAASTDTQYF.